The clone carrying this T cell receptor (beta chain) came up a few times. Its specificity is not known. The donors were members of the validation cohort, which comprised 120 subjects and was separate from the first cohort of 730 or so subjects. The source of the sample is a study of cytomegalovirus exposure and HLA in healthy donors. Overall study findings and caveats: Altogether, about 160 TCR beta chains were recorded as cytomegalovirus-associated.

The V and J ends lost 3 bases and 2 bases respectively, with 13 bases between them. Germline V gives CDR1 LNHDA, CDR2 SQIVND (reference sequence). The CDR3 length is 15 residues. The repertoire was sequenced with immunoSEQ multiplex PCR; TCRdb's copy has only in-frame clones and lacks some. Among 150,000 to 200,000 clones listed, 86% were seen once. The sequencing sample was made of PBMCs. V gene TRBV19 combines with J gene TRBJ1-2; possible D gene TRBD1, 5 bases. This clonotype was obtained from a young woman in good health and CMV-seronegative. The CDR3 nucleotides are TGTGCCAGTAGTATGGCCCAGGGAGGGAACTATGGCTACACCTTC. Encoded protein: CASSMAQGGNYGYTF.